The clone carrying this TCR beta chain was picked up a small number of times. These data come from a study of T cells in localized non-small cell lung cancer. TCRdb's table, derived via immunoSEQ multiplex PCR, lists solely in-frame clones and lacks some. The sample yields roughly 77,000 clones, 88% seen once. The germline V gene encodes CDR1 SGHTA and CDR2 FQGTGA. The J segment lost 5 bases and the V segment lost 5 bases, leaving 13 bases of the junction unmatched. This CDR3 has 17 residues. The chain is built from TRBV7-3 and TRBJ2-2, with 8 bases identical to TRBD2. The receptor's source is a woman aged 35 to 70 with stage I squamous cell lung carcinoma. The starting material was peripheral blood, obtained before any cancer treatment. The CDR3 DNA is TGTGCCAGCAGCCCGAGCGGGGCGGGGGGACATACCGGGGAGCTGTTTTTT. Translated: CASSPSGAGGHTGELFF.